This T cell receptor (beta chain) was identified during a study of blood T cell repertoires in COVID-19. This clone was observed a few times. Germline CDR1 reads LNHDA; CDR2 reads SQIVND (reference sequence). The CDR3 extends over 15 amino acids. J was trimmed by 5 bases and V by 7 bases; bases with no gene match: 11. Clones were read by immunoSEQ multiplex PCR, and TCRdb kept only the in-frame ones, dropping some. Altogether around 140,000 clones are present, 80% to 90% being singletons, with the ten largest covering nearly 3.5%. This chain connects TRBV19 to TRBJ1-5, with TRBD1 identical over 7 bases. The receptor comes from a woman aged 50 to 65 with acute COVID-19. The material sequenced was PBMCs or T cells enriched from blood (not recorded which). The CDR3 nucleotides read TGTGCCAGTACCCCCTTGGAGGGGGCGCATCAGCCCCAGCATTTT. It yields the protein CASTPLEGAHQPQHF.